This T cell receptor (beta chain) appears in the sequencing data of a study of blood T cell repertoires in COVID-19 (dated by TCRdb to about 2020). Describing the broader study: Samples covering the acute and convalescent phases of COVID-19 were provided by collaborators in the United States, Italy and Spain. The repertoires were made available in a free public database intended to serve as a resource for research on the immune response to SARS-CoV-2. The dataset comprised deeply sampled blood TCRbeta repertoires from subjects exposed to, actively infected with, or recovered from COVID-19. Samples were obtained from the ongoing ImmuneRACE study (first 160 participants) and from some 1,300 subjects provided by 6 global collaborators. The material from the prospective study consisted of cDNA or gDNA derived from T cells, B-cell-depleted T cells, or PBMCs. Where available, HLA class I and class II types were taken from metadata supplied by the sample provider and were not determined by assay-based typing. The sample metadata nearly always contained a de-identified subject ID, COVID-19 status, age in years and sex. Study-wide conclusions, independent of this receptor: The amount of clinical and demographic metadata varied by source and participant and was provided uncurated.

On this clone: Its antigen is currently not known. Within one base of it there is no much larger clone, and no base qualities were kept.

At the junction V is shortened by 5 bases and J by 4 bases; bases outside the gene matches: 10. The CDR1 and CDR2 encoded by the germline V gene are SGHTA and FQGTGA. CDR3 length: 15 amino acids, cysteine to phenylalanine. Only the CDR3 region is kept as DNA, spanning 45 bases read in frame from base 1. Samples from volunteer blood donors who had recovered from COVID-19 were contributed by a second Seattle source. Each collaborating institution followed its own protocols to collect whole blood in K2EDTA tubes. For TCRbeta analysis, collaborators shipped samples as frozen whole blood, isolated PBMCs, or DNA extracted from either of those sample types. The immunoSEQ Assay, a bias-controlled multiplex PCR, was used to amplify TCRbeta CDR3 regions from genomic DNA. The authors' analysis ran thus. The number of nucleated cells in each sample was estimated from the amplification of reference gene primers within the assay. To quantify the absolute abundance of each unique TCRbeta CDR3 rearrangement, sequence reads were collapsed and filtered. For each sample, productive Simpson clonality was calculated as the square root of Simpson's diversity index across productive rearrangements. TCRdb took this table from immuneACCESS and kept in-frame rearrangements with V and J called. Such tables lack part of the clones; where checked against another copy, unresolved V genes explain under half of the gap, and the rest is unexplained. V, J and clone size are those of that table, while D and trimming were read from the DNA. The sample has fewer than 250,000 clones on record, roughly nine tenths of them singletons. Around 6.9% of the sample goes to the ten largest clones.

The TCR sequence derives from a man aged 55-75 years who had recovered from COVID-19. Specimen: peripheral blood. The rearranged segments are TRBV7-3 and TRBJ1-2; TRBD1 agrees with 7 junctional bases. Read as DNA, the sequence is TGTGCCAGCAGCCCCCAGGGGGGAGGTGGCTATGGCTACACCTTC. It translates to CASSPQGGGGYGYTF.